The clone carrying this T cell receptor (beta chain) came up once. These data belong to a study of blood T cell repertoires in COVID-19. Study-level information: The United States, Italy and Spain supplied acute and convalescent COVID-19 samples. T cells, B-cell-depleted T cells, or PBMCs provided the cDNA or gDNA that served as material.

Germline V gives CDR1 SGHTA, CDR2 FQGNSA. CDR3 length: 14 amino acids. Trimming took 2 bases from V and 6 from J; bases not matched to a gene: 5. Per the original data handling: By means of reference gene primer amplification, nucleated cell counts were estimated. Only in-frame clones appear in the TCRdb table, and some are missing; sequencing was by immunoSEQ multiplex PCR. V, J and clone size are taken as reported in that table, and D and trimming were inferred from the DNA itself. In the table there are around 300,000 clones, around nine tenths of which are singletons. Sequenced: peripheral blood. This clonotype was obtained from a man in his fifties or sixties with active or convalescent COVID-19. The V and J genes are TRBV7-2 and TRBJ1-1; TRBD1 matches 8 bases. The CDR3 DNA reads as TGTGCCAGCAGCTTAACTGCCAGGGGGCCTGAAGCTTTCTTT. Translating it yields CASSLTARGPEAFF.